These 12 T cell receptor beta chains were sequenced from one sample in a study of shared clonotypes between healthy human individuals. Sequenced by immunoSEQ multiplex PCR; TCRdb stores in-frame clones only, minus some. The profile shows some 1 million clones, 65% to 80% of them singletons. The material sequenced was memory CD4+ T cells sorted from blood. Subset: CD45RA-negative fraction. These receptors were taken from a man in his late teens or twenties in good health.

The chain is built from TRBV6-5 and TRBJ1-2; TRBD1 aligns across 7 bases. The germline gives CDR1 MNHEY, CDR2 SVGAGI. The CDR3 length is 14 residues. The junction had 9 bases not matched to a gene; V was cut back by 7 bases and J by 4 bases. The CDR3 here is CASKKQGSSYGYTF. The CDR3, as DNA: TGTGCCAGCAAAAAACAGGGGTCCTCCTATGGCTACACCTTC.

The chain links TRBV10-3 to TRBJ1-6; possible D gene TRBD1, 5 bases. CDR3 length: 15 amino acids. From germline, CDR1 is ENHRY and CDR2 SYGVKD. Trimming shortened V by 4 bases and J by 5 bases, and 12 bases separated the two germline ends. The CDR3 loop is CAISVPGRNNSPLHF. Written as DNA, the CDR3 is TGTGCCATCAGTGTACCGGGGCGAAATAATTCACCCCTCCACTTT.

Remarks on this clone: The sample holds other DNA sequences that translate to the same CDR3. This sequence joins TRBV9 and TRBJ1-1; D remains ambiguous. The V and J ends lost 2 bases and 2 bases respectively, with 4 bases between them. Germline CDR1 and CDR2: SGDLS and YYNGEE. This CDR3 spans 12 amino acids. This chain's CDR3 is CASSVTNTEAFF. The DNA for the CDR3 is TGTGCCAGCAGCGTTACCAACACTGAAGCTTTCTTT.

This clone was seen a single time. The chain recombines TRBV28 with TRBJ1-6, with D unresolved. Trimming shortened V by 6 bases and J by 8 bases, and 17 bases separated the two germline ends. CDR1 MDHEN and CDR2 SYDVKM come from the germline V gene. The length of the CDR3 is 15 residues. The CDR3 protein is CASRGSEGSHSPLHF. The CDR3 coding sequence is TGTGCCAGCAGGGGGTCGGAGGGATCACATTCACCCCTCCACTTT.

The DNA for the CDR3 is TGCGCCAGCAGTGAGACTGTAAATGAGCAGTTCTTC. Its translation is CASSETVNEQFF. The J gene is TRBJ2-1, the V gene TRBV10-1; D is unresolved. The germline V and J ends were trimmed by 2 bases and 7 bases, with 6 bases remaining between them. Germline V CDR1 and CDR2: WNHNN, SYGVQD (reference sequence). This CDR3 is 12 amino acids long.

There are a few counts of this clone. The chain is built from TRBV13 and TRBJ2-5; 12 bases line up with TRBD2. The germline gives CDR1 PRHDT, CDR2 FYEKMQ (reference sequence). The CDR3 is 18 residues long. V was pared by 4 bases and J by 0 bases, with 9 bases of the junction left unmatched. The DNA of the CDR3 is TGTGCCAGCAGCTCTCGACTAGCGGGGGCCTTGTACCAAGAGACCCAGTACTTC. Its translation is CASSSRLAGALYQETQYF.

V and J are TRBV5-1 and TRBJ1-3; D uncertain. CDR1 and CDR2 (germline): SGHRS, YFSETQ. Between the trimmed V and J ends, which lost 4 bases and 2 bases, there was a span of 7 bases. The length of the CDR3 is 13 residues. The DNA of the CDR3 is TGCGCCAGCAGCACCGGGGCTGGAAACACCATATATTTT. Its translation: CASSTGAGNTIYF.

This chain links TRBV28 with TRBJ2-5, with D unresolved. V lost 5 bases to trimming and J lost 1 base, with 17 bases between them. The CDR3 is 16 amino acids. Per the germline V gene, CDR1 is MDHEN and CDR2 is SYDVKM. The CDR3: CASSPLGPTPQETQYF. CDR3 DNA: TGTGCCAGCAGTCCCCTCGGACCGACGCCCCAAGAGACCCAGTACTTC.

The rearrangement joins TRBV27 to TRBJ2-6; D is perhaps TRBD1 (9 bases). Deletions cut 4 bases from V and 3 bases from J, with 16 bases between. CDR1 and CDR2 from the germline V gene are MNHEY and SMNVEV (reference sequence). The CDR3 has 17 amino acids. The CDR3 region is CASSSGQGTSGANVLTF. In DNA, the CDR3 is TGTGCCAGCAGTTCTGGACAGGGGACTAGTGGGGCCAACGTCCTGACTTTC. Full variable domain (missing parts from reference TRBV27 and TRBJ2-6): EAQVTQNPRYLITVTGKKLTVTCSQNMNHEYMSWYRQDPGLGLRQIYYSMNVEVTDKGDVPEGYKVSRKEKRNFPLILESPSPNQTSLYFCASSSGQGTSGANVLTFGAGSRLTVL.

This clone appeared a few times. The V gene is TRBV11-2, the J gene TRBJ2-5; D is uncertain. V lost 2 bases to trimming and J lost 5 bases, with 6 bases between them. The CDR3 sequence is 12 residues long. The V gene's germline CDR1 is SGHAT and CDR2 FQNNGV. For the CDR3, the DNA is TGTGCCAGCAGCTTATACGAGGAGACCCAGTACTTC. Amino acid sequence: CASSLYEETQYF.

The chain is built from TRBV7-6 and TRBJ1-5, with a tentative D call TRBD1 (5 bases). Trimming stripped 4 bases from V and 4 bases from J, with 8 bases between. The CDR3 runs 13 residues. Germline loops: CDR1 SGHVS, CDR2 FNYEAQ. The CDR3 loop is CASSSRENQPQHF. DNA of the CDR3: TGTGCCAGCAGCTCCAGGGAGAATCAGCCCCAGCATTTT.

The CDR3 loop is CASSLASDSRSTYEQYF. For the CDR3, the DNA is TGTGCCAGCAGTTTAGCTTCCGACTCCCGTTCTACCTACGAGCAGTACTTC. The chain is built from TRBV27 and TRBJ2-7; unclear D gene. The germline V gene has CDR1 MNHEY and CDR2 SMNVEV (reference sequence). CDR3 length: 17 amino acids. Between the trimmed V and J ends, which lost 2 bases and 2 bases, there was a span of 19 bases.